This T cell receptor (beta chain) was captured in a study of post-analysis software for immune sequencing data. Findings and caveats of the study: The five TRBV segments detected at higher frequency in patients than in controls included TRBV5-6, TRBV5-1 and TRBV20-1. Relative to controls, patients with multiple sclerosis showed significantly lower normalized Chao1 diversity.

CDR1 and CDR2 (germline): GTSNPN, SVGIG (reference sequence). The CDR3 is 12 amino acids. V was shortened by 0 bases and J by 5 bases, with 7 bases between the two germline ends. Unique-molecular-identifier-tagged TCR beta cDNA libraries were used. TCRdb itself ran the PCR reads through MiXCR, one entry per CDR3 protein. The sample has roughly 600,000 distinct CDR3 sequences, 44% seen once. As for this clonotype: Its antigen remains unknown.

The rearrangement links TRBV30 to TRBJ1-1; D call uncertain. The TCR sequence derives from a girl aged 10-17 years with multiple sclerosis. Specimen: blood. CDR3 DNA: TGTGCCTGGAGTGTACCGGGTACTGAAGCTTTCTTT. Its protein product is CAWSVPGTEAFF.